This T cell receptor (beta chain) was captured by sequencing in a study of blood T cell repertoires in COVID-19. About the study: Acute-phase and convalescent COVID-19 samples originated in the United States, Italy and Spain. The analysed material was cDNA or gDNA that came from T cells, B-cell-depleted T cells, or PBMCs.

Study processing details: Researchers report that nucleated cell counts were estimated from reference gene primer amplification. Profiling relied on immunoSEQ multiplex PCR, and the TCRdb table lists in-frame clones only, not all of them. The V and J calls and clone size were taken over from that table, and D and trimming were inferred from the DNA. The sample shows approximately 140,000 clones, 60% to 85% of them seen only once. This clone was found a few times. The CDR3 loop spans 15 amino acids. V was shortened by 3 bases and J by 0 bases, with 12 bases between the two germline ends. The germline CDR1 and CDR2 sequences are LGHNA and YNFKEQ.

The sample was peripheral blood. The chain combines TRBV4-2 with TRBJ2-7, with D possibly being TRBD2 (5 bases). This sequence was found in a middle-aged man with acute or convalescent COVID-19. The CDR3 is CASSQRASDSYEQYF. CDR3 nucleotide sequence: TGTGCCAGCAGCCAGCGGGCGTCAGACTCCTACGAGCAGTACTTC.